One sample yielded the 10 T cell receptor beta chains listed below, sequenced in a study of PD-L1 blockade in urothelial cancer. Time point given: pretreatment peripheral blood. Method: immunoSEQ multiplex PCR; TCRdb's copy keeps in-frame clones and lacks some. Among 100,000 to 150,000 clones listed, 84% were seen once. This specimen consisted of PBMCs, obtained around atezolizumab (anti-PD-L1) treatment. Every receptor here comes from a man in his fifties with urothelial cancer.

The chain combines TRBV2 with TRBJ2-3; no definite D call. Germline lookup yields CDR1 SNHLY and CDR2 FYNNEI. The CDR3 sequence is 16 residues long. The ends were cut back, 0 bases at V and 1 base at J, with 11 bases in the middle. CDR3 region: CASSEAWRSGTDTQYF. The CDR3 DNA reads as TGTGCCAGCAGTGAAGCGTGGCGGAGCGGCACAGATACGCAGTATTTT.

The V call is TRBV5-1, the J call TRBJ2-1, with 10 bases that match TRBD2. Germline-derived CDR1 and CDR2 are SGHRS and YFSETQ. After removal of 0 bases from V and 8 bases from J, the junction contained 2 bases not matched to a gene. The CDR3 totals 14 residues. For the CDR3, the DNA is TGCGCCAGCAGCTTGGAGCGGGAGGGCCATGAGCAGTTCTTC. Protein product: CASSLEREGHEQFF.

The rearrangement joins TRBV5-1 to TRBJ2-7; the match to TRBD2 covers 7 bases. The CDR3 is 13 amino acids. Unmatched junction bases numbered 4, after V lost 3 bases and J lost 4 bases. The germline V gene encodes CDR1 SGHRS and CDR2 YFSETQ. CDR3 sequence: CASSSTGGYEQYF. The CDR3 coding sequence is TGCGCCAGCAGCTCGACGGGAGGTTACGAGCAGTACTTC.

The chain couples TRBV2 to TRBJ1-6; D ambiguous. The germline V gene encodes CDR1 SNHLY and CDR2 FYNNEI. V lost 6 bases and J lost 0, with 9 bases in between. This CDR3 is built from 15 residues. CDR3 DNA: TGTGCCAGCAGCATGGGGAGCTCCTATAATTCACCCCTCCACTTT. Its protein is CASSMGSSYNSPLHF.

The CDR3 spells CASSFATGSEKLFF. CDR3 coding DNA: TGTGCCAGCAGCTTCGCGACAGGGAGCGAAAAACTGTTTTTT. V usage is TRBV5-6 and J usage is TRBJ1-4; 7 bases fit TRBD1. J gave up 8 bases and V 2 bases, and 6 bases lay outside the gene matches. Germline values: CDR1 SGHDT, CDR2 YYEEEE. This CDR3 contains 14 residues.

This chain uses TRBV27 with TRBJ2-3, with 7 bases matching TRBD2. This CDR3 spans 18 amino acids. With 6 bases clipped from V and 6 bases from J, the junction kept 21 bases outside the gene matches. Germline V CDR1 and CDR2: MNHEY, SMNVEV (reference sequence). This CDR3 reads CASSPLGMFAGVSDTQYF. The DNA of the CDR3 is TGTGCCAGCAGCCCCCTTGGAATGTTTGCGGGAGTCTCGGATACGCAGTATTTT.

This chain connects TRBV27 to TRBJ2-1, with D unclear. The germline V and J ends were trimmed by 5 bases and 0 bases, with 8 bases remaining between them. The CDR3 sequence is 14 residues long. Germline values: CDR1 MNHEY, CDR2 SMNVEV (reference sequence). The CDR3 region has the DNA TGTGCCAGCAGTATAGAACGCTCCTACAATGAGCAGTTCTTC. Protein: CASSIERSYNEQFF.

The CDR3 here is CASSFHFTSGSSSYEQYF. As DNA, the CDR3 is TGTGCCAGCAGCTTCCACTTCACTAGCGGGTCTAGCTCCTACGAGCAGTACTTC. The rearrangement joins TRBV11-2 to TRBJ2-7, with 9 bases aligning to TRBD2. CDR3 length: 18 residues. With V trimmed by 3 bases and J by 0 bases, 12 bases remained unmatched. Germline CDR1 and CDR2: SGHAT and FQNNGV.

The sample holds a few counts of this clone. The chain recombines TRBV7-9 with TRBJ2-3; 13 nucleotides agree with TRBD2. Germline-derived CDR1 and CDR2 are SEHNR and FQNEAQ (reference sequence). This CDR3 spans 16 amino acids. Losses at the gene ends were 3 bases for V and 4 bases for J; bases not matched to a gene: 4. CDR3 protein: CASSLGLAGTADTQYF. The CDR3 nucleotides read TGTGCCAGCAGCTTGGGACTAGCGGGAACCGCAGATACGCAGTATTTT.

This clone appeared a single time. The rearrangement joins TRBV9 to TRBJ2-5; 9 positions match TRBD1. This CDR3 is built from 14 residues. Germline CDR1 reads SGDLS; CDR2 reads YYNGEE. Trimming at V came to 4 bases and at J to 5 bases, leaving 6 bases not matched to a gene. Here the CDR3 reads CASSSGQGWETQYF. DNA for the CDR3: TGTGCCAGCAGCTCGGGACAGGGTTGGGAGACCCAGTACTTC. The complete variable domain, with remaining parts taken from reference TRBV9 and TRBJ2-5, reads DSGVTQTPKHLITATGQRVTLRCSPRSGDLSVYWYQQSLDQGLQFLIQYYNGEERAKGNILERFSAQQFPDLHSELNLSSLELGDSALYFCASSSGQGWETQYFGPGTRLLVL.